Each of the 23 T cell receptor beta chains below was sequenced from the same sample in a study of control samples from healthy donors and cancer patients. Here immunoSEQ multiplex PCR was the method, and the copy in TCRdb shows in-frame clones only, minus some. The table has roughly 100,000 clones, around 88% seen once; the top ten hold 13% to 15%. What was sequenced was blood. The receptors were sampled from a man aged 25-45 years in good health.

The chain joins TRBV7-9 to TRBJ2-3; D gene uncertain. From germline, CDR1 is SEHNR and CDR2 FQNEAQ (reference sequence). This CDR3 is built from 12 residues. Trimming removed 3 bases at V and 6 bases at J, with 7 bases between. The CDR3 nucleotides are TGTGCCAGCAGCTTTTCTGAGGATACGCAGTATTTT. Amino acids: CASSFSEDTQYF.

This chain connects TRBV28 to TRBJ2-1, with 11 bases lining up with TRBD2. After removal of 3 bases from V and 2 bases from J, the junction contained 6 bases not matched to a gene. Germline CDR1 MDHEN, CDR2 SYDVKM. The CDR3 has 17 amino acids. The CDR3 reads CASSLPGLAGAYNEQFF. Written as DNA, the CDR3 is TGTGCCAGCAGTTTGCCTGGACTAGCGGGCGCCTACAATGAGCAGTTCTTC.

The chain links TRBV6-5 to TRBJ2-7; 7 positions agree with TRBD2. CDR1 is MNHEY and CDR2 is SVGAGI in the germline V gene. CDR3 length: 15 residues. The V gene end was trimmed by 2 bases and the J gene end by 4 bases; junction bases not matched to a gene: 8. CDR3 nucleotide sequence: TGTGCCAGCAGTTACGAAGGCGGGAGAACTTACGAGCAGTACTTC. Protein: CASSYEGGRTYEQYF.

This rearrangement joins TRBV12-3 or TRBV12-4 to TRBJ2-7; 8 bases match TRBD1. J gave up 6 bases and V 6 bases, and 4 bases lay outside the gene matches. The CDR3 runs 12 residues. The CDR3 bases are TGTGCCAGCAGGCCTACAGGGGGCGAGCAGTACTTC. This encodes CASRPTGGEQYF.

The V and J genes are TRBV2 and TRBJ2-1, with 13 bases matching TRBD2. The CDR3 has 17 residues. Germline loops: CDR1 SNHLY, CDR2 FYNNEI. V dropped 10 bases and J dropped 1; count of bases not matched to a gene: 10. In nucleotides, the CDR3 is TGTGCCAACTCCGGACTAGCGGGAGCTAGGTCCTACAATGAGCAGTTCTTC. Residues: CANSGLAGARSYNEQFF. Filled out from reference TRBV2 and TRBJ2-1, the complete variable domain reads EPEVTQTPSHQVTQMGQEVILRCVPISNHLYFYWYRQILGQKVEFLVSFYNNEISEKSEIFDDQFSVERPDGSNFTLKIRSTKLEDSAMYFCANSGLAGARSYNEQFFGPGTRLTVL.

The CDR3 is CASTFSQGEQYF. CDR3 coding DNA: TGTGCCAGCACCTTTTCTCAGGGCGAGCAGTACTTC. The chain combines TRBV12-3 or TRBV12-4 with TRBJ2-7, with a tentative D call TRBD1 (5 bases). CDR3 length: 12 amino acids. Trimming stripped 7 bases from V and 6 bases from J, with 13 bases between.

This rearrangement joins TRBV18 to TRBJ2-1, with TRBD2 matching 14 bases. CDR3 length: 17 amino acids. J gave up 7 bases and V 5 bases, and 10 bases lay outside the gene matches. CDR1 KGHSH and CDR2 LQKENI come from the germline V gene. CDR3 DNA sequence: TGTGCCAGCTCAGAAGGGACTAGCGGGAGTCTAATTAATGAGCAGTTCTTC. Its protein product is CASSEGTSGSLINEQFF.

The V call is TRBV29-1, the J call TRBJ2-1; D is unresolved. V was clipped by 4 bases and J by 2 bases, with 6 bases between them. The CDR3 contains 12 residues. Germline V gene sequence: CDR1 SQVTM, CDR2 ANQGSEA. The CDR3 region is CSVGTAYNEQFF. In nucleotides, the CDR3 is TGCAGCGTTGGTACAGCCTACAATGAGCAGTTCTTC.

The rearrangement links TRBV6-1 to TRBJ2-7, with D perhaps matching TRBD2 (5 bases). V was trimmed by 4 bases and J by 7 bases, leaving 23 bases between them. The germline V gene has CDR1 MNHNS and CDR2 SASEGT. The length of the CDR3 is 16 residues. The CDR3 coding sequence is TGTGCCAGCAGTGGGAAATTCGGCCCGAGGGAGAGGGAGCAGTACTTC. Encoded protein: CASSGKFGPREREQYF.

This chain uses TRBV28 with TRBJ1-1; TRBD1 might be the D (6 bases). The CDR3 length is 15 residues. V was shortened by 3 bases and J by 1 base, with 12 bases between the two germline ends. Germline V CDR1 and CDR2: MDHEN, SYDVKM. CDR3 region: CASSFMGARNTEAFF. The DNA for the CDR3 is TGTGCCAGCAGTTTTATGGGGGCCCGGAACACTGAAGCTTTCTTT.

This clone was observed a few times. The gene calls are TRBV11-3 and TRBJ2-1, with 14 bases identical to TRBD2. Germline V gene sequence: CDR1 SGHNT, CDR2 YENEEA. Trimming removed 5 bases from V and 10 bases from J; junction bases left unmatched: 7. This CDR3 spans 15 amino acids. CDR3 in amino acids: CASSPGTSGRGEQFF. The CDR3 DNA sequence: TGTGCCAGCAGCCCCGGGACTAGCGGGAGAGGAGAGCAGTTCTTC.

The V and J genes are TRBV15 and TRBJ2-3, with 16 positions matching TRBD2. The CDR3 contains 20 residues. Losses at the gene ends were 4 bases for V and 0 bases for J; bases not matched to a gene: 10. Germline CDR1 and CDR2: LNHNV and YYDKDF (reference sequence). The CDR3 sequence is CATSTTPGTSGRGSTDTQYF. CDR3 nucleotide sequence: TGTGCCACCAGCACGACCCCTGGGACTAGCGGGAGGGGAAGCACAGATACGCAGTATTTT.

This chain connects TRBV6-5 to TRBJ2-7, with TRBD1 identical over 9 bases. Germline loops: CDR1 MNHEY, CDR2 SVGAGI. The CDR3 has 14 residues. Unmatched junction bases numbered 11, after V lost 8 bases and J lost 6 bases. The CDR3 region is CASASSDRGGEQYF. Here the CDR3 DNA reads TGTGCCAGCGCAAGTTCGGACAGGGGAGGCGAGCAGTACTTC.

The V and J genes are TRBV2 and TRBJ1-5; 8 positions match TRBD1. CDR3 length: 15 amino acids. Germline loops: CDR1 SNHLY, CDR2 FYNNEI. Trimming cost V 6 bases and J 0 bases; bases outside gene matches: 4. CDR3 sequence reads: CASRGDRLSNQPQHF. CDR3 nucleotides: TGTGCCAGCAGAGGGGACAGGCTTAGCAATCAGCCCCAGCATTTT.

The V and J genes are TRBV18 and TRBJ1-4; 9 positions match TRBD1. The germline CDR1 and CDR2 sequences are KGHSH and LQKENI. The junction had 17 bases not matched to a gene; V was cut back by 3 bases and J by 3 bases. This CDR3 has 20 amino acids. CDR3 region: CASSPGGKSGQGLPNEKLFF. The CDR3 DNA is TGTGCCAGCTCACCTGGAGGGAAGTCGGGACAGGGTCTACCTAATGAAAAACTGTTTTTT. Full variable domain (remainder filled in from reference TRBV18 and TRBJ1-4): NAGVMQNPRHLVRRRGQEARLRCSPMKGHSHVYWYRQLPEEGLKFMVYLQKENIIDESGMPKERFSAEFPKEGPSILRIQQVVRGDSAAYFCASSPGGKSGQGLPNEKLFFGSGTQLSVL.

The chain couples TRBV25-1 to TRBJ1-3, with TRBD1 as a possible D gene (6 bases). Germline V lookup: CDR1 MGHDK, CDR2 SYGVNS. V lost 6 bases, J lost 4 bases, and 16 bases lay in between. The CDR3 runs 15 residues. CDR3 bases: TGTGCCAGCAGCGACACCAGGGGCCGGGGAAACACCATATATTTT. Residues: CASSDTRGRGNTIYF.

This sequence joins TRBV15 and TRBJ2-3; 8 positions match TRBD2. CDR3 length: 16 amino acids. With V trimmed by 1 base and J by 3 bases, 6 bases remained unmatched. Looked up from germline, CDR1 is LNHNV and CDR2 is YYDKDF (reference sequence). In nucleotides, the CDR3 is TGTGCCACCAGCAGAGGGCGGGGGGAAGCGACAGATACGCAGTATTTT. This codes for CATSRGRGEATDTQYF.

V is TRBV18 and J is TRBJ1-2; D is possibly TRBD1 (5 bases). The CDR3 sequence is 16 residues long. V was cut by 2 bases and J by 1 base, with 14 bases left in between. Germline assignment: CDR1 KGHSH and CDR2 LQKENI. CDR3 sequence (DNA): TGTGCCAGCTCACCAATCCAGGGCGTTCTTAACTATGGCTACACCTTC. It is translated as CASSPIQGVLNYGYTF.

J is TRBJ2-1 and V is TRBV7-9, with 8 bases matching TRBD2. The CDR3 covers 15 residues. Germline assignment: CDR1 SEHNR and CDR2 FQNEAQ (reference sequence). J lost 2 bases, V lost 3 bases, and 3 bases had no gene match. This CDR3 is CASSFVSGAYNEQFF. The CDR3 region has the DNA TGTGCCAGCAGCTTCGTTAGCGGGGCCTACAATGAGCAGTTCTTC.

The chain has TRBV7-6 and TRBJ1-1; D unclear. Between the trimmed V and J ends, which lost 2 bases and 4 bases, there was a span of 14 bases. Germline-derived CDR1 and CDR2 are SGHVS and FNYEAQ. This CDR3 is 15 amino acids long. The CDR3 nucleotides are TGTGCCAGCAGCTTACCTGGGAGGGCCCCCACTGAAGCTTTCTTT. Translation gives CASSLPGRAPTEAFF.

The CDR3 reads CASSLDRLLAGAADTQYF. CDR3 DNA: TGTGCCAGCAGCTTAGATCGCCTGCTAGCGGGAGCGGCAGATACGCAGTATTTT. The J gene is TRBJ2-3, the V gene TRBV11-2; TRBD2 aligns across 10 bases. The trim removed 0 bases at V and 4 bases at J, leaving 10 bases unmatched. This CDR3 is 18 amino acids long. Germline V lookup: CDR1 SGHAT, CDR2 FQNNGV.

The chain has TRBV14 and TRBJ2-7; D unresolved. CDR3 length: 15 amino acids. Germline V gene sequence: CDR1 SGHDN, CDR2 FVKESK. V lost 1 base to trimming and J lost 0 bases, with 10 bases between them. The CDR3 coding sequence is TGTGCCAGCAGCCAAGTAACCCGGAACTCCTACGAGCAGTACTTC. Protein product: CASSQVTRNSYEQYF.

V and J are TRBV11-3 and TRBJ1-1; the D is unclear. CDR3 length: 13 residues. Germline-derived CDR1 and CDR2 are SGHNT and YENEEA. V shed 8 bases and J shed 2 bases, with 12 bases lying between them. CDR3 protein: CASHATANTEAFF. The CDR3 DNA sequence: TGTGCCAGCCATGCAACCGCAAACACTGAAGCTTTCTTT.